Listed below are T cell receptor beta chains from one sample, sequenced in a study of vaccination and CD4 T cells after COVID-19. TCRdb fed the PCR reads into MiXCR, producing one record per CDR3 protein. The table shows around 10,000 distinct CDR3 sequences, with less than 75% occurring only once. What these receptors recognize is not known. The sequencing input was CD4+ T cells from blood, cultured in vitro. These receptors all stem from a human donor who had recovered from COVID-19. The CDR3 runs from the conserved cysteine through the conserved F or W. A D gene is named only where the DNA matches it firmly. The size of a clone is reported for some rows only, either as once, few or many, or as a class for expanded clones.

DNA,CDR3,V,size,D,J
TGCGCCAGCAGCCAAGGTCTAGGGAGTTTGTGGGAGACCCAGTACTTC,CASSQGLGSLWETQYF,TRBV4-3,-,-,TRBJ2-5
TGTGCCAGCAGTTACGCTTACAGGTGGAGCTCCTATAATTCACCCCTCCACTTT,CASSYAYRWSSYNSPLHF,TRBV6-2/TRBV6-3,-,-,TRBJ1-6
TGTGCCAGCAGCATGGGGGATCGTCAGCCCCAGCATTTT,CASSMGDRQPQHF,TRBV7-8,-,-,TRBJ1-5
TGTGCCAGCAGCTCTGGGGGGGCGCGAGTACAGCCCCAGCATTTT,CASSSGGARVQPQHF,TRBV6-2/TRBV6-3,-,-,TRBJ1-5
TGTGCCAGCAGGACTGGTAGGGGGGAGCGAGATACGCAGTATTTT,CASRTGRGERDTQYF,TRBV6-2/TRBV6-3,-,-,TRBJ2-3
TGTGCCAGCAGCTTGGAAGTTAGCGGGGGCCAAGAGACCCAGTACTTC,CASSLEVSGGQETQYF,TRBV5-4,-,TRBD2,TRBJ2-5
TGTGCCAGCAGGGCCGCAGGGTATAGATACAATGAGCAGTTCTTC,CASRAAGYRYNEQFF,TRBV2,few,-,TRBJ2-1
TGTGCCAGCAGGAGATCGGAGGGCTACGAGCAGTACTTC,CASRRSEGYEQYF,TRBV6-1,-,-,TRBJ2-7
TGTGCCAGCAGCCCACGCGGTAGCGGAGGCACAGATACGCAGTATTTT,CASSPRGSGGTDTQYF,TRBV7-2,-,-,TRBJ2-3
TGTGCCAGCAGCTTCGAGCTCAACTACGAGCAGTACTTC,CASSFELNYEQYF,TRBV5-8,-,-,TRBJ2-7
TGTGCCAGCAGAAGGGAGGACGGTCAGCCCCAGCATTTT,CASRREDGQPQHF,TRBV6-1,-,-,TRBJ1-5
TGTGCCAGCAGCCATGGACTCCCGCGGGCCACTGAAGCTTTCTTT,CASSHGLPRATEAFF,TRBV7-9,-,-,TRBJ1-1
TGTGCCAGTAGTATGGAGGACCAGACGGACTATGGCTACACCTTC,CASSMEDQTDYGYTF,TRBV19,-,-,TRBJ1-2
TGTGCCATCAGTGAACTAGCGGGAGGCCACAATGAGCAGTTCTTC,CAISELAGGHNEQFF,TRBV10-3,-,TRBD2,TRBJ2-1
TGTGCTAGTGGTTTGGTACAGGGGGGAGGCGATACGCAGTATTTT,CASGLVQGGGDTQYF,TRBV12-5,-,TRBD1,TRBJ2-3
TGTGCCAGCAGTGAAAGGGGGAGCTCCTACGAGCAGTACTTC,CASSERGSSYEQYF,TRBV6-1,-,-,TRBJ2-7
TGTGCCAGCAGTGTCCACAGGGAAATTGGCTACACCTTC,CASSVHREIGYTF,TRBV25-1,-,-,TRBJ1-2
TGTGCCAGCAGCAGATCCGGGACAGGGGGCTTGGGCCAAGAGACCCAGTACTTC,CASSRSGTGGLGQETQYF,TRBV7-9,-,TRBD1,TRBJ2-5
TGTGCCAGCAGTTACGGCACTGAAGCTTTCTTT,CASSYGTEAFF,TRBV6-5,-,-,TRBJ1-1
TGTGCCAGCAGCTCGGGACAGGGTAACTATGGCTACACCTTC,CASSSGQGNYGYTF,TRBV7-9,few,TRBD1,TRBJ1-2
TGTGCCAGCAGCTTATGGGGCGGGGAAAAACTGTTTTTT,CASSLWGGEKLFF,TRBV7-2,-,-,TRBJ1-4
TGTGCCAGCAGTTTCCTTCGACTGGAAGGCATATATTTT,CASSFLRLEGIYF,TRBV6-2/TRBV6-3,-,-,TRBJ1-3
TGTGCCAGCAGTCCCCCCGGGACAGGCCCTGAAGCTTTCTTT,CASSPPGTGPEAFF,TRBV27,few,TRBD1,TRBJ1-1
TGTGCCAGCAGCGTAGCCGGGACAGCGTCTTCCGTTACAGAGACCCAGTACTTC,CASSVAGTASSVTETQYF,TRBV6-1,few,TRBD1,TRBJ2-5